The source of this T cell receptor beta chain is a study of T cell responses to AZD1222 COVID-19 vaccine. Study results and caveats: Possibly, clonal diversity was underestimated; donors were largely white British and included more females.

The CDR3 consists of 14 residues. V lost 3 bases to trimming and J lost 6 bases, with 11 bases between them. From germline, CDR1 is LGHNA and CDR2 YSLEER. Of note for this clone: Antigen unknown.

Libraries were prepared by immunoSEQ multiplex PCR; TCRdb keeps only in-frame clonotypes and omits some of them. The sample has some 80,000 clones; around 88% are singletons. This chain links TRBV4-3 with TRBJ1-4; the D gene is possibly TRBD1 (6 bases). The sequence came from an adult who received the MenACWY meningococcal vaccine as a control. Specimen: peripheral blood, collected 28 days after the second dose of the MenACWY control vaccine. The CDR3 protein is CASSHTGKDEKLFF. The CDR3 DNA is TGCGCCAGCAGCCATACAGGGAAGGATGAAAAACTGTTTTTT.